Listed here are 19 T cell receptor beta chains from one sample, sequenced in a study of T cell changes during pregnancy in multiple sclerosis. Repertoires were generated with immunoSEQ multiplex PCR, while TCRdb's copy carries only in-frame clones and drops some. The sample consists of tens of thousands of clones, roughly 91% of them appearing once. Sequencing was performed on CD8+ T cells from peripheral blood mononuclear cells, taken before pregnancy. The receptors here all came from a female donor with multiple sclerosis, enrolled in a pregnancy study.

J is TRBJ2-1 and V is TRBV7-9, with 11 bases fitting TRBD2. The junction had 17 bases not matched to a gene; V was cut back by 5 bases and J by 8 bases. The CDR3 extends over 18 amino acids. Germline lookup yields CDR1 SEHNR and CDR2 FQNEAQ (reference sequence). The CDR3 bases are TGTGCCAGCAGCCCCCGTCTCGGGGCTAGCGGGGGGCACTATGAGCAGTTCTTC. It is translated as CASSPRLGASGGHYEQFF.

The V call is TRBV29-1, the J call TRBJ2-1; tentative D call: TRBD2 (6 bases). Germline CDR1 SQVTM, CDR2 ANQGSEA. V gave up 3 bases and J gave up 5 bases, with 11 bases separating them. The CDR3 is 13 residues long. DNA for the CDR3: TGCAGCGTTGAGGAGGGGTCCCACAATGAGCAGTTCTTC. This encodes CSVEEGSHNEQFF.

A single count supports this clone. The rearrangement joins TRBV15 to TRBJ2-7, with D hard to call. V lost 3 bases, J lost 0 bases, and 9 bases lay in between. The CDR3 runs 14 residues. From germline, CDR1 is LNHNV and CDR2 YYDKDF (reference sequence). CDR3 DNA sequence: TGTGCCACCAGCAGTCGGTCAGGCTCCTACGAGCAGTACTTC. It codes for CATSSRSGSYEQYF.

This rearrangement joins TRBV29-1 to TRBJ2-7, with TRBD1 identical over 12 bases. The CDR3 runs 13 residues. Germline CDR1 is SQVTM and CDR2 is ANQGSEA. The J segment lost 7 bases and the V segment lost 6 bases, leaving 7 bases of the junction unmatched. DNA for the CDR3: TGCAGCGTGCCGGGACAGGGGGCGAGAGAGCAGTACTTC. Its protein is CSVPGQGAREQYF.

CDR3 DNA: TGCAGCGTTGCGGGGGGGCAGTGGGAGACCCAGTACTTC. Encoded protein: CSVAGGQWETQYF. This sequence joins TRBV29-1 and TRBJ2-5, with 8 nucleotides matching TRBD2. J was trimmed by 5 bases and V by 4 bases; bases with no gene match: 6. The CDR3 extends over 13 amino acids. Germline-derived CDR1 and CDR2 are SQVTM and ANQGSEA.

The genes are TRBV5-5 and TRBJ1-2; tentative D call: TRBD1 (5 bases). Deletions cut 6 bases from V and 6 bases from J, with 18 bases between. Germline V gene sequence: CDR1 SGHKS, CDR2 YYEKEE (reference sequence). The CDR3 totals 14 residues. This CDR3 reads CASTQGQGIHGYTF. In DNA, the CDR3 is TGTGCCAGCACCCAGGGTCAAGGGATTCATGGCTACACCTTC.

A single count supports this clone. The chain links TRBV5-8 to TRBJ1-2; D gene uncertain. The V end lost 4 bases, the J end lost 7 bases, and 17 bases lay between the germline ends. CDR1 is SGHTS and CDR2 is YDEGEE in the germline V gene. The CDR3 has 14 residues. The CDR3 sequence: CASSPGPFLSGYTF. The DNA of the CDR3 is TGTGCCAGCAGCCCCGGTCCCTTTTTGTCTGGCTACACCTTC.

The rearrangement joins TRBV6-4 to TRBJ2-7, with 9 bases fitting TRBD1. The CDR3 consists of 14 residues. Unmatched junction bases numbered 10, after V lost 9 bases and J lost 4 bases. The germline gives CDR1 MRHNA, CDR2 SNTAGT. CDR3 residues: CASERDRDPYEQYF. As DNA, the CDR3 is TGTGCCAGTGAAAGGGACAGGGATCCATACGAGCAGTACTTC.

The gene calls are TRBV30 and TRBJ2-2; D perhaps matches TRBD1 (5 bases). The CDR3 is made up of 12 amino acids. The germline V gene has CDR1 GTSNPN and CDR2 SVGIG (reference sequence). Trimming stripped 5 bases from V and 6 bases from J, with 10 bases between. The DNA of the CDR3 is TGTGCCTGGGTCAGGGTCGCCGGGGAGCTGTTTTTT. This sequence encodes CAWVRVAGELFF.

This chain uses TRBV7-6 with TRBJ1-2, with D possibly matching TRBD1 (5 bases). CDR1 is SGHVS, CDR2 FNYEAQ, per germline. The CDR3 loop spans 16 amino acids. V dropped 0 bases and J dropped 8 bases, with 19 bases sitting between them. CDR3 loop: CASSLAPGGGGDGYTF. The CDR3 DNA reads as TGTGCCAGCAGCTTAGCGCCAGGCGGGGGAGGTGACGGCTACACCTTC.

As DNA, the CDR3 is TGTGCCAGCAGTCCACTCGGACAGGGCCACGAGCAGTACTTC. This gives the protein CASSPLGQGHEQYF. This sequence joins TRBV27 and TRBJ2-7; 8 bases are a match to TRBD1. Looked up from germline, CDR1 is MNHEY and CDR2 is SMNVEV (reference sequence). The CDR3 is 14 residues long. Germline trimming cut 5 bases from V and 5 bases from J; bases unmatched to any gene: 8.

The table lists this clone with a count of one. The rearrangement uses TRBV5-6 and TRBJ2-1; TRBD2 matches at 7 bases. The CDR3 is made up of 15 amino acids. Looked up from germline, CDR1 is SGHDT and CDR2 is YYEEEE. J was trimmed by 3 bases and V by 4 bases; bases with no gene match: 7. CDR3 DNA: TGTGCCAGCAGCAGTCTGGCGGGGGACTACAATGAGCAGTTCTTC. Translation gives CASSSLAGDYNEQFF.

This chain connects TRBV7-9 to TRBJ1-3; TRBD1 is a possible D gene (5 bases). Germline values: CDR1 SEHNR, CDR2 FQNEAQ (reference sequence). V was pared by 3 bases and J by 0 bases, with 12 bases between. There are 16 residues in the CDR3. The DNA of the CDR3 is TGTGCCAGCAGCTTGACTGTCAGGGTCTCTGGAAACACCATATATTTT. It encodes CASSLTVRVSGNTIYF.

This chain uses TRBV4-1 with TRBJ1-6; TRBD1 agrees at 7 bases. Germline-derived CDR1 and CDR2 are MGHRA and YSYEKL. V trimming: 1 base; J trimming: 8 bases; junction bases outside the gene matches: 8. This CDR3 region has 16 residues. The CDR3, as DNA: TGCGCCAGCAGCCAAGCCTGGGGACAGCCGGATTCACCCCTCCACTTT. Amino acids: CASSQAWGQPDSPLHF.

This clone was counted between two and nine times. The V gene is TRBV15, the J gene TRBJ2-7, with TRBD1 as a possible D gene (6 bases). Trimming removed 3 bases at V and 3 bases at J, with 9 bases between. The CDR3 consists of 13 residues. Germline assignment: CDR1 LNHNV and CDR2 YYDKDF (reference sequence). CDR3 DNA: TGTGCCACCAGCAGTGACAGGTACTACGAGCAGTACTTC. Its protein is CATSSDRYYEQYF.

The J gene is TRBJ2-5, the V gene TRBV19; 11 bases agree with TRBD1. This CDR3 has 16 residues. V lost 7 bases to trimming and J lost 4 bases; unmatched junction nucleotides: 11. Germline V gives CDR1 LNHDA, CDR2 SQIVND (reference sequence). The CDR3 nucleotides read TGTGCCAGTACCGACCGGGACAGGGGGGGTCTAGAGACCCAGTACTTC. Encoded protein: CASTDRDRGGLETQYF.

The rearrangement links TRBV5-8 to TRBJ1-5; weak D call: TRBD1 (5 bases). The length of the CDR3 is 19 residues. In germline, CDR1 is SGHTS, CDR2 YDEGEE. Trimming left V 0 bases short and J 4 bases short, with 23 bases between. This CDR3 is CASSLALNPSSGTNQPQHF. Here the CDR3 DNA reads TGTGCCAGCAGCTTGGCCCTAAACCCCAGCTCAGGGACTAATCAGCCCCAGCATTTT. The full variable domain, in which reference TRBV5-8 and TRBJ1-5 provide the parts outside the CDR3, is EAGVTQSPTHLIKTRGQQATLRCSPISGHTSVYWYQQALGLGLQFLLWYDEGEERNRGNFPPRFSGRQFPNYSSELNVNALELEDSALYLCASSLALNPSSGTNQPQHFGDGTRLSIL.

This clone showed up just once. The J gene is TRBJ2-7, the V gene TRBV13; TRBD1 is a possible D gene (6 bases). Trimming removed 0 bases from V and 0 bases from J, with 18 bases in between. The CDR3 totals 18 residues. CDR1 and CDR2 (germline): PRHDT, FYEKMQ (reference sequence). The CDR3 region is CASSLGPGTPTPSYEQYF. The CDR3 DNA reads TGTGCCAGCAGCTTAGGGCCCGGGACACCTACCCCCTCCTACGAGCAGTACTTC. Full variable domain (rest looked up from reference TRBV13 and TRBJ2-7): AAGVIQSPRHLIKEKRETATLKCYPIPRHDTVYWYQQGPGQDPQFLISFYEKMQSDKGSIPDRFSAQQFSDYHSELNMSSLELGDSALYFCASSLGPGTPTPSYEQYFGPGTRLTVT.

The chain couples TRBV9 to TRBJ1-2, with 8 bases identical to TRBD1. The CDR3 is made up of 16 amino acids. The junction had 13 bases not matched to a gene; V was cut back by 4 bases and J by 5 bases. The germline V gene has CDR1 SGDLS and CDR2 YYNGEE. The CDR3 is CASSPRQQGGSYGYTF. Here the CDR3 DNA reads TGTGCCAGCAGCCCTAGGCAACAGGGGGGAAGTTATGGCTACACCTTC. Drawing the rest from reference TRBV9 and TRBJ1-2, the complete variable domain is DSGVTQTPKHLITATGQRVTLRCSPRSGDLSVYWYQQSLDQGLQFLIQYYNGEERAKGNILERFSAQQFPDLHSELNLSSLELGDSALYFCASSPRQQGGSYGYTFGSGTRLTVV.